A single sample gave rise to the 30 T cell receptor beta chains below, sequenced in a study of shared clonotypes between healthy human individuals. Profiling relied on immunoSEQ multiplex PCR, and the TCRdb table lists in-frame clones only, not all of them. This table holds 2,500,000 or so clones, roughly 93% found once. The specimen was naive CD4+ T cells from PBMCs. Subset here: CD45RA+ positively selected. The source of these receptors is a man aged 18 to 30 in good health. Some clones in this sample may be carry-over from other donors' samples.

The chain combines TRBV28 with TRBJ2-5; D is possibly TRBD1 or TRBD2 (5 bases each). The CDR3 runs 12 residues. V lost 9 bases and J 5 bases, leaving 13 bases between the germline ends. CDR1 MDHEN and CDR2 SYDVKM come from the germline V gene. The CDR3 DNA reads as TGTGCCAGTCGAGGGACCGTCGAGACCCAGTACTTC. This codes for CASRGTVETQYF. The variable domain in full, with the rest retrieved from reference TRBV28 and TRBJ2-5, is DVKVTQSSRYLVKRTGEKVFLECVQDMDHENMFWYRQDPGLGLRLIYFSYDVKMKEKGDIPEGYSVSREKKERFSLILESASTNQTSMYLCASRGTVETQYFGPGTRLLVL.

The chain uses TRBV7-6 and TRBJ1-4; 7 nucleotides line up with TRBD1. The length of the CDR3 is 16 residues. The V gene's germline CDR1 is SGHVS and CDR2 FNYEAQ. Unmatched junction bases numbered 6, after V lost 4 bases and J lost 1 base. The DNA of the CDR3 is TGTGCCAGCAGCTCGACAGGGTTTGTAACTAATGAAAAACTGTTTTTT. Its protein is CASSSTGFVTNEKLFF.

The rearrangement uses TRBV10-3 and TRBJ2-7; D is possibly TRBD2 (5 bases). V gave up 2 bases and J gave up 6 bases, with 14 bases separating them. The germline gives CDR1 ENHRY, CDR2 SYGVKD. CDR3 length equals 14 residues. CDR3 loop: CAISEVEGSPEQYF. The CDR3 bases are TGTGCCATCAGTGAGGTCGAGGGCTCGCCCGAGCAGTACTTC.

The CDR3: CASSQDGGVGEQYF. CDR3 DNA sequence: TGCGCCAGCAGCCAAGATGGGGGGGTTGGTGAGCAGTACTTC. V gene TRBV4-3 combines with J gene TRBJ2-7; 7 nucleotides align to TRBD2. CDR1 and CDR2 (germline): LGHNA, YSLEER. The CDR3 is 14 amino acids. The V gene end was trimmed by 0 bases and the J gene end by 7 bases; junction bases not matched to a gene: 6.

The rearrangement joins TRBV10-2 to TRBJ2-1; no reliable D call. CDR1 and CDR2 (germline): WSHSY, SAAADI. This CDR3 has 12 residues. V was pared by 5 bases and J by 3 bases, with 5 bases between. The CDR3 region has the DNA TGCGCCAGCAGTCAGAACTACAATGAGCAGTTCTTC. It translates to CASSQNYNEQFF.

This chain uses TRBV6-1 with TRBJ2-7; D ambiguous. The V end was cut by 8 bases, the J end by 1 base, with 18 bases between. Per the germline V gene, CDR1 is MNHNS and CDR2 is SASEGT. CDR3 size: 15 residues. CDR3 sequence reads: CASRLTRTNSYEQYF. The CDR3 DNA reads TGTGCCAGCCGACTTACCCGGACCAATTCCTACGAGCAGTACTTC.

The V gene is TRBV5-1, the J gene TRBJ2-5; D is perhaps TRBD1 (6 bases). V dropped 3 bases and J dropped 1 base, with 7 bases sitting between them. The CDR3 has 13 residues. CDR1 is SGHRS and CDR2 is YFSETQ in the germline V gene. The CDR3 DNA reads TGCGCCAGCAGCTGGACAGCCCAAGAGACCCAGTACTTC. Its translation: CASSWTAQETQYF.

The rearrangement uses TRBV7-2 and TRBJ2-2; 9 bases align to TRBD1. There are 16 residues in the CDR3. With V trimmed by 5 bases and J by 4 bases, 8 bases remained unmatched. In germline, CDR1 is SGHTA, CDR2 FQGNSA. The CDR3 DNA is TGTGCCAGCAGCCCTCCGGGACAGGGTGGCACCGGGGAGCTGTTTTTT. Translation gives CASSPPGQGGTGELFF.

The chain couples TRBV19 to TRBJ1-2, with D possibly being TRBD1 (5 bases). Germline CDR1 reads LNHDA; CDR2 reads SQIVND (reference sequence). V was pared by 5 bases and J by 4 bases, with 11 bases between. This CDR3 is 13 amino acids long. The DNA of the CDR3 is TGTGCCAGTAGTTATTGGGGGAGCTATGGCTACACCTTC. Amino acids: CASSYWGSYGYTF.

The V and J genes are TRBV7-6 and TRBJ2-1, with 7 bases identical to TRBD1. Germline CDR1 SGHVS, CDR2 FNYEAQ. V lost 0 bases, J lost 2 bases, and 1 base stayed unmatched. The length of the CDR3 is 15 residues. The CDR3 coding sequence is TGTGCCAGCAGCTTAGCAGGGGGCACCTACAATGAGCAGTTCTTC. Amino acids: CASSLAGGTYNEQFF.

This chain joins TRBV5-6 and TRBJ2-1; the match to TRBD1 covers 8 bases. With V trimmed by 3 bases and J by 10 bases, 6 bases remained unmatched. This CDR3 comprises 13 residues. Germline loops: CDR1 SGHDT, CDR2 YYEEEE. Here the CDR3 reads CASSSTSGGEQFF. The CDR3 DNA sequence: TGTGCCAGCAGCTCAACCTCAGGGGGCGAGCAGTTCTTC.

The V call is TRBV11-3, the J call TRBJ2-3; D call uncertain. Looked up from germline, CDR1 is SGHNT and CDR2 is YENEEA. The CDR3 length is 15 residues. Between the trimmed V and J ends, which lost 1 base and 0 bases, there was a span of 8 bases. The CDR3 loop is CASSLALSSTDTQYF. CDR3 sequence (DNA): TGTGCCAGCAGCTTAGCACTTTCTAGCACAGATACGCAGTATTTT.

The chain uses TRBV28 and TRBJ1-5, with D possibly TRBD1 on 5 matching bases. CDR1 is MDHEN, CDR2 SYDVKM, per germline. The CDR3 loop spans 15 amino acids. Trimming removed 3 bases from V and 5 bases from J, with 14 bases in between. The CDR3 loop is CASSLRQIVDQPQHF. CDR3 in DNA: TGTGCCAGCAGTTTGCGACAGATAGTTGATCAGCCCCAGCATTTT.

The chain links TRBV28 to TRBJ2-1, with D tentatively TRBD1 or TRBD2 (5 bases each). V was shortened by 8 bases and J by 12 bases, with 17 bases between the two germline ends. Germline V gene data show CDR1 as MDHEN and CDR2 as SYDVKM. The CDR3 loop spans 12 amino acids. In nucleotides, the CDR3 is TGTGCCAGCGGTAGAGGGGTGACTTGGCAGTTCTTC. Translated, it gives CASGRGVTWQFF.

This clone appeared once. The rearrangement uses TRBV4-3 and TRBJ1-1; 7 bases line up with TRBD1. The CDR3 is 18 amino acids. V trimming: 3 bases; J trimming: 2 bases; junction bases outside the gene matches: 15. Germline values: CDR1 LGHNA, CDR2 YSLEER. CDR3 in DNA: TGCGCCAGCAGCCAGGAAATACAGGGGTTTGCTGGAAACACTGAAGCTTTCTTT. Its protein product is CASSQEIQGFAGNTEAFF.

The V call is TRBV6-1, the J call TRBJ2-7; D is possibly TRBD1 (6 bases). Trimming took 6 bases from V and 0 from J, leaving 15 bases between them. CDR3 size: 15 residues. From germline, CDR1 is MNHNS and CDR2 SASEGT. The CDR3 protein is CASSARQVLSYEQYF. The CDR3 nucleotides read TGTGCCAGCAGCGCTAGACAGGTGCTCTCCTACGAGCAGTACTTC.

The chain employs TRBV5-6 and TRBJ2-4; D is ambiguous. The CDR3 has 14 amino acids. Germline CDR1 is SGHDT and CDR2 is YYEEEE. V was cut by 1 base and J by 8 bases, with 13 bases left in between. Here the CDR3 DNA reads TGTGCCAGCAGCTTGATGGGAACCGCCCACATTCAGTACTTC. Amino acid sequence: CASSLMGTAHIQYF.

CDR3 in DNA: TGTGCCAGCAGCTTGGATGCGGGAGCGTCCTACAATGAGCAGTTCTTC. Translation: CASSLDAGASYNEQFF. V and J are TRBV5-4 and TRBJ2-1; 7 bases map to TRBD2. CDR3 size: 16 residues. J gave up 1 base and V 0 bases, and 4 bases lay outside the gene matches. Germline V gene sequence: CDR1 SGHNT, CDR2 YYREEE (reference sequence).

J is TRBJ2-3 and V is TRBV28; 11 bases are a match to TRBD2. Trimming took 4 bases from V and 4 from J; bases not matched to a gene: 10. From germline, CDR1 is MDHEN and CDR2 SYDVKM. CDR3 size: 17 residues. The CDR3 is CASSSPSGRSGADTQYF. CDR3 bases: TGTGCCAGCAGTTCCCCTAGCGGGAGGTCTGGGGCAGATACGCAGTATTTT.

The V gene is TRBV14, the J gene TRBJ1-2; 10 bases are a match to TRBD1. Germline loops: CDR1 SGHDN, CDR2 FVKESK. V lost 5 bases to trimming and J lost 3 bases; unmatched junction nucleotides: 6. The CDR3 is made up of 15 amino acids. The CDR3 sequence: CASSATGTGDYGYTF. The DNA for the CDR3 is TGTGCCAGCAGCGCAACCGGGACAGGGGACTATGGCTACACCTTC.

Here the CDR3 DNA reads TGTGCCAGCAGGGGACTAGACTACAATGAGCAGTTCTTC. Its translation: CASRGLDYNEQFF. The chain has TRBV21-1 and TRBJ2-1; the table calls TRBD2, which could not be checked here. TRBV21-1 is a recognized pseudogene. CDR3 length: 13 amino acids.

The chain is built from TRBV28 and TRBJ2-1, with D possibly matching TRBD2 (6 bases). Trimming took 1 base from V and 8 from J, leaving 9 bases between them. The CDR3 spans 13 residues. Germline CDR1 and CDR2: MDHEN and SYDVKM. CDR3 protein: CASSLFGGDEQFF. The CDR3 DNA sequence: TGTGCCAGCAGTTTATTCGGCGGGGATGAGCAGTTCTTC.

The gene calls are TRBV9 and TRBJ2-1; possibly TRBD2 for D (5 bases). Germline lookup yields CDR1 SGDLS and CDR2 YYNGEE. The ends were cut back, 0 bases at V and 8 bases at J, with 12 bases in the middle. This CDR3 has 14 amino acids. The CDR3 bases are TGTGCCAGCAGCGTAGTGGACTCGATCGATGAGCAGTTCTTC. Translating gives CASSVVDSIDEQFF.

This clone was counted between two and nine times. Other DNA sequences in the sample encode the same CDR3. The rearrangement links TRBV9 to TRBJ1-1; D might be TRBD1 (6 bases). Germline assignment: CDR1 SGDLS and CDR2 YYNGEE. Trimming stripped 0 bases from V and 4 bases from J, with 7 bases between. The CDR3 is made up of 13 amino acids. Written as DNA, the CDR3 is TGTGCCAGCAGCGTAGTCAGGGGCACTGAAGCTTTCTTT. Translated: CASSVVRGTEAFF.

The V and J genes are TRBV18 and TRBJ2-2; D gene ambiguous. The CDR3 contains 16 residues. Germline V gene sequence: CDR1 KGHSH, CDR2 LQKENI. V lost 5 bases and J 6 bases, leaving 19 bases between the germline ends. CDR3 region: CASSNVWAKGSGELFF. CDR3 DNA: TGTGCCAGCTCAAACGTTTGGGCCAAAGGGTCCGGGGAGCTGTTTTTT. Filled out from reference TRBV18 and TRBJ2-2, the complete variable domain reads NAGVMQNPRHLVRRRGQEARLRCSPMKGHSHVYWYRQLPEEGLKFMVYLQKENIIDESGMPKERFSAEFPKEGPSILRIQQVVRGDSAAYFCASSNVWAKGSGELFFGEGSRLTVL.

The chain joins TRBV5-1 to TRBJ2-1; a possible D gene is TRBD1 (5 bases). This CDR3 region has 15 residues. Germline V lookup: CDR1 SGHRS, CDR2 YFSETQ. V lost 6 bases and J 6 bases, leaving 19 bases between the germline ends. The CDR3 nucleotides are TGCGCCAGCACCTCCTGGCAGGGTGCGGTCAATGAGCAGTTCTTC. Its translation is CASTSWQGAVNEQFF.

This clone was seen only once. V gene TRBV7-2 combines with J gene TRBJ2-7, with no clear D. Germline V gives CDR1 SGHTA, CDR2 FQGNSA. Trimming removed 4 bases at V and 2 bases at J, with 12 bases between. CDR3 length: 14 amino acids. The CDR3 loop is CASSSARLAYEQYF. The CDR3 bases are TGTGCCAGCAGCTCAGCCAGGCTGGCCTACGAGCAGTACTTC.

DNA of the CDR3: TGTGCCAGCAGCGTCACTAGCGGGAGCGGGGAGACCCAGTACTTC. It is translated as CASSVTSGSGETQYF. The chain has TRBV28 and TRBJ2-5, with 11 bases that match TRBD2. Germline V gives CDR1 MDHEN, CDR2 SYDVKM. CDR3 length: 15 residues. J was trimmed by 5 bases and V by 6 bases; bases with no gene match: 8.

This sequence joins TRBV28 and TRBJ1-1; tentative D call: TRBD1 (5 bases). The germline gives CDR1 MDHEN, CDR2 SYDVKM. This CDR3 is built from 13 residues. V lost 3 bases and J lost 9, with 14 bases in between. In DNA, the CDR3 is TGTGCCAGCAGTTTGGCCAGGGTAAGTCAAGCTTTCTTT. Encoded protein: CASSLARVSQAFF. The whole variable domain, remainder taken from reference TRBV28 and TRBJ1-1, is DVKVTQSSRYLVKRTGEKVFLECVQDMDHENMFWYRQDPGLGLRLIYFSYDVKMKEKGDIPEGYSVSREKKERFSLILESASTNQTSMYLCASSLARVSQAFFGQGTRLTVV.

V is TRBV11-2 and J is TRBJ2-3; D tentatively fits TRBD1 or TRBD2 (7 bases each). The CDR3 has 14 residues. CDR1 and CDR2 (germline): SGHAT, FQNNGV. Trimming pared 0 bases from V and 6 bases from J, leaving 10 bases between. The CDR3 loop reads CASSLDQGGDTQYF. The CDR3 DNA follows: TGTGCCAGCAGCTTAGACCAGGGGGGGGATACGCAGTATTTT. Combining the CDR3 with reference TRBV11-2 and TRBJ2-3 gives the whole variable domain EAGVAQSPRYKIIEKRQSVAFWCNPISGHATLYWYQQILGQGPKLLIQFQNNGVVDDSQLPKDRFSAERLKGVDSTLKIQPAKLEDSAVYLCASSLDQGGDTQYFGPGTRLTVL.